This record looks at one TCR beta chain sequence and its context. Its specificity is not known. The CDR3 is 15 residues long. The ends were cut back, 7 bases at V and 2 bases at J, with 15 bases in the middle. The V gene's germline CDR1 is MNHNS and CDR2 SASEGT. Indicated treatment: approximately nine-day PBMC culture with coronavirus spike peptide pools or control peptides (ViraFEST assay). An unexposed donor provided the CD4+ T cells, which were collected before the COVID-19 pandemic (2011-2018). Expansion of antigen-specific T cells with peptide pools by ViraFEST preceded sequencing of TCRs. The Oncomine TCR Beta short-read assay generated sequence data from the DNA of cultured CD4+ T cells. TCRdb re-called the PCR reads through MiXCR, storing one row per CDR3 protein. This repertoire shows about 7,300 distinct CDR3 sequences, around 30% found once; its top ten account for less than 40%. This sample was included in a study of vaccination and CD4 T cells after COVID-19. Study in general: The authors used overlapping spike peptides from SARS-CoV-2, HCoV-NL63, HCoV-OC43 and HCoV-229E to stimulate cells.

The sequence was collected from a human donor in good health. The chain recombines TRBV6-1 with TRBJ1-5; a weak D match, TRBD1 (5 bases). The source material was CD4+ T cells from blood, cultured in vitro. Here the CDR3 DNA reads TGTGCCAGCATGGCAGGCTCGGGGGGCAATCAGCCCCAGCATTTT. This gives the protein CASMAGSGGNQPQHF.